This entry features one T cell receptor beta chain sequence. The antigen remains undetermined. A primer matching the constant region was used to make TCR beta cDNA from approximately 0.45 ug of total RNA. Libraries of TCR beta came from three nested multiplex PCR rounds with slightly modified ARM-PCR. PCR rounds one and two used TRBV1-TRBV30 forward primers with a C-beta reverse primer for roughly 10 cycles each. TCRdb used MiXCR to reprocess the multiplex PCR reads, holding one entry per CDR3 protein. In the table there are about 30,000 distinct CDR3 sequences, approximately 71% of which are singletons. Co-extraction yielded RNA and DNA from roughly 20-30 mg of unsorted bulk tissue. Tumor regions sampled: superior, inferior, left, right poles, and centre. This CDR3 is built from 14 residues. Per the germline V gene, CDR1 is SGHNT and CDR2 is YENEEA. Trimming removed 5 bases at V and 14 bases at J, with 24 bases between.

This sample was included in a study of tumor-infiltrating lymphocytes in primary liver carcinoma. Overall study context: Subjects consisted of male and female patients aged 30 to 69 years. Points from the study as a whole: Tumors carried a top-250-clone fraction significantly exceeding that of blood (p = 0.039). Pairs comparing tumor with adjacent tissue or blood overlapped less than pairs drawn from tumor regions.

The receptor was isolated from a woman aged 30 to 39 with primary liver carcinoma and hepatitis B virus infection. Input material: liver tumor tissue from sampling region 3. Subset indicated: tumor region T3, left-lateral pole. This sequence joins TRBV11-3 and TRBJ1-2; D remains unclear. The CDR3 region has the DNA TGTGCCAGCAGCCCCCTAGGTACCAACTATGACTATACCTTC. Translating gives CASSPLGTNYDYTF.